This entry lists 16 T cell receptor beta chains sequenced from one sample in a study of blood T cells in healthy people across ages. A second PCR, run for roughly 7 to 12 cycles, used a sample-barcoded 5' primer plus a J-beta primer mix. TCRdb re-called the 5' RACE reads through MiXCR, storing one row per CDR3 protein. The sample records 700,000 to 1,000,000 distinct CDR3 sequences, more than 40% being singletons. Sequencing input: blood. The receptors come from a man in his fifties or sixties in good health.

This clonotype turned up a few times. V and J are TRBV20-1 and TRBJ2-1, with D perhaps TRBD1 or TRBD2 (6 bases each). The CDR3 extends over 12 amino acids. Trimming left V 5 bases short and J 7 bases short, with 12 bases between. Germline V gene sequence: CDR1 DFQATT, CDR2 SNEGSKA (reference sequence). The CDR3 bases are TGCAGTGCTCCGGGGGCGGGGAATGAGCAGTTCTTC. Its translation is CSAPGAGNEQFF.

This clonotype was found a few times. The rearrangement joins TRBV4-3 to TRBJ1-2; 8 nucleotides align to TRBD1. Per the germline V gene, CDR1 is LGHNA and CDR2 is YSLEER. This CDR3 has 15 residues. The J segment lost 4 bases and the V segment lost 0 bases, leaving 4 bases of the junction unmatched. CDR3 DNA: TGCGCCAGCAGCCAAGACAGGGGGCCCCTCTATGGCTACACCTTC. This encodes CASSQDRGPLYGYTF.

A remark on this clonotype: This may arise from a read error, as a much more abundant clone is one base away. The CDR3 DNA reads as TGTGCCAGCAGTCTGTACAAGGAGCAGTACTTC. This encodes CASSLYKEQYF. V and J are TRBV2 and TRBJ2-7; D gene ambiguous. The germline V gene has CDR1 SNHLY and CDR2 FYNNEI. The V end lost 5 bases, the J end lost 7 bases, and 9 bases lay between the germline ends. The CDR3 runs to 11 residues.

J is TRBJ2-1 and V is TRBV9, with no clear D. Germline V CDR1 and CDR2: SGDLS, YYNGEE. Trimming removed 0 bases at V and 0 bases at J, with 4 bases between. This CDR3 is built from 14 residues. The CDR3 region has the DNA TGTGCCAGCAGCGTAGCTAACTCCTACAATGAGCAGTTCTTC. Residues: CASSVANSYNEQFF.

This chain's CDR3 is CASSLDTRQGAFF. CDR3 in DNA: TGTGCCAGCAGCTTAGATACTCGACAGGGAGCTTTCTTT. The rearrangement uses TRBV7-2 and TRBJ1-1, with 7 bases matching TRBD1. From germline, CDR1 is SGHTA and CDR2 FQGNSA. The CDR3 runs to 13 residues. V lost 1 base and J lost 10; bases outside the gene matches: 6.

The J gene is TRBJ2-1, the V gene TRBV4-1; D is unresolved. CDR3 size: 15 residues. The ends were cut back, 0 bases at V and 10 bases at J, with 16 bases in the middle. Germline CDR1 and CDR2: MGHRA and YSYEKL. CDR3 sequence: CASSQEAQLSYEQFF. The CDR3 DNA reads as TGCGCCAGCAGCCAAGAGGCACAACTCTCCTACGAGCAGTTCTTC.

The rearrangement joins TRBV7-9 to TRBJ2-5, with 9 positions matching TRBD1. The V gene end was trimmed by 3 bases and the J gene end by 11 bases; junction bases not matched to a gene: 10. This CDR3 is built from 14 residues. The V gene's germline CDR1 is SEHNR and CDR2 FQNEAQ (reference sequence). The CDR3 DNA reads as TGTGCCAGCAGCTTCGGGACAGGGTACTACGGGCAGTACTTC. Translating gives CASSFGTGYYGQYF.

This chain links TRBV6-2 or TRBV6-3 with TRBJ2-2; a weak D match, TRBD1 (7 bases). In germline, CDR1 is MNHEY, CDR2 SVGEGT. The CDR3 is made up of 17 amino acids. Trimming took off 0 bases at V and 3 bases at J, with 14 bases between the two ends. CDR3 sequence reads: CASSYSRDREDTGELFF. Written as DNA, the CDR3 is TGTGCCAGCAGTTACTCCCGAGACAGGGAGGACACCGGGGAGCTGTTTTTT.

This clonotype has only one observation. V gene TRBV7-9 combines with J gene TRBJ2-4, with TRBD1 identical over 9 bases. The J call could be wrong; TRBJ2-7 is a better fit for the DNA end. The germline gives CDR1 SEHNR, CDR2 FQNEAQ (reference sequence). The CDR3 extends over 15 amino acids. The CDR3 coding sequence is TGTGCCAGCAGCACGGGACAGGGACCCTTGGGCGAGCAGTACTTC. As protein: CASSTGQGPLGEQYF.

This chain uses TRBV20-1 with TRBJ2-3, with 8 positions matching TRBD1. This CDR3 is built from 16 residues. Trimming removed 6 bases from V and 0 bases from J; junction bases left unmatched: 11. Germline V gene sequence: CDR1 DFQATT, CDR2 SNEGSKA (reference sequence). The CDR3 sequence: CSARNRGLFSTDTQYF. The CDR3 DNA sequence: TGCAGTGCGAGAAACAGGGGGTTATTTAGCACAGATACGCAGTATTTT.

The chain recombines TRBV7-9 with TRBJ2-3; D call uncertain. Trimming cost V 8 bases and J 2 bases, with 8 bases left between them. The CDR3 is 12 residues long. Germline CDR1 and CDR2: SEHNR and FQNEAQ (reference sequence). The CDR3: CASERHTDTQYF. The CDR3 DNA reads TGTGCCAGCGAGAGACACACAGATACGCAGTATTTT.

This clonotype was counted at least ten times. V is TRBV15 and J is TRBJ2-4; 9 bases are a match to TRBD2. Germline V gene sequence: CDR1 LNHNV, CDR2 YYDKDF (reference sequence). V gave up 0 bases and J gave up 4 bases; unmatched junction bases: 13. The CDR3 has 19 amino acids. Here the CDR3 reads CATSRDLAGAPIPKNIQYF. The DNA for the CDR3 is TGTGCCACCAGCAGAGATTTAGCGGGGGCTCCTATTCCAAAAAACATTCAGTACTTC.

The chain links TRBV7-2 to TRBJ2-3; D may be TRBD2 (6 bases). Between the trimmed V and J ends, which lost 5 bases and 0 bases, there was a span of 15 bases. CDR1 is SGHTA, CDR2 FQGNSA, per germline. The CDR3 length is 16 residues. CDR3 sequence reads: CASSHRTTSSTDTQYF. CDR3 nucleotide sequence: TGTGCCAGCAGCCACCGGACTACCTCTAGCACAGATACGCAGTATTTT.

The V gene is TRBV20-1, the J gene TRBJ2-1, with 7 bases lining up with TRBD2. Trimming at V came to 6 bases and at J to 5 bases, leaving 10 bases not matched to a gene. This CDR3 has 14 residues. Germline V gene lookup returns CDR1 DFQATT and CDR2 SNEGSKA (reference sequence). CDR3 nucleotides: TGCAGTGCATGGACTAGTTTATTCGACAATGAGCAGTTCTTC. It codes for CSAWTSLFDNEQFF.

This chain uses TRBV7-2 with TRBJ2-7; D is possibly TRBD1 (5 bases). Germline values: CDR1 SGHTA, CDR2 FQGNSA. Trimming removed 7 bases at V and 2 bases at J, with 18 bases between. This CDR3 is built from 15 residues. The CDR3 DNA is TGTGCCAGCACCTCACAGGTGGTCCCGCCCTACGAGCAGTACTTC. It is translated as CASTSQVVPPYEQYF.

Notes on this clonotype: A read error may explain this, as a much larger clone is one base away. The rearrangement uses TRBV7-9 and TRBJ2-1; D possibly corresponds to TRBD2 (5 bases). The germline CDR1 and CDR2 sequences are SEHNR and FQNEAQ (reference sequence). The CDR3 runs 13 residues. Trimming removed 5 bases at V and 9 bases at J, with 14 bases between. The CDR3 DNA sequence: TGTGCCAGCAGCCCGGACTGCACGCCTGAGCAGTTCTTC. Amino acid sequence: CASSPDCTPEQFF.